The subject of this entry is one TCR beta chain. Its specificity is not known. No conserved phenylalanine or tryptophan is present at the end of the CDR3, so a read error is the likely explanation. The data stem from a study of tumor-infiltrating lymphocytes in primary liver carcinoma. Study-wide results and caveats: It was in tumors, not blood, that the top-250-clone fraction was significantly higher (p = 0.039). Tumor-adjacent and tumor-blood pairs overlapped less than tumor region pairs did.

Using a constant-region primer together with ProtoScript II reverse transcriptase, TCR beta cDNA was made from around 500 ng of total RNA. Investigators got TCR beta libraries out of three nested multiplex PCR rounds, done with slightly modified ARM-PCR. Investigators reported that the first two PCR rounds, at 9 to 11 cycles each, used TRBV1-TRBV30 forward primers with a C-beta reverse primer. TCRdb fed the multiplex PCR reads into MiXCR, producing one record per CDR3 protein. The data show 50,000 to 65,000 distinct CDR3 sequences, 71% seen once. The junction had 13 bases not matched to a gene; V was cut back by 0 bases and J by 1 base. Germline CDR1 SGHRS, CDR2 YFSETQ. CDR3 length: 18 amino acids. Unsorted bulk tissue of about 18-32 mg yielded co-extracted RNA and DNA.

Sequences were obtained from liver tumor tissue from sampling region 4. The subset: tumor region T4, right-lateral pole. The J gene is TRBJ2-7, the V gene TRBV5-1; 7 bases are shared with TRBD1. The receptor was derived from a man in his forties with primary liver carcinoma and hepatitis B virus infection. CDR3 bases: TGCGCCAGCAGCTTGGTTGGCGGTGGCACGGGACAGTCCTACGAGCAGTACTGC. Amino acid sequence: CASSLVGGGTGQSYEQYC.